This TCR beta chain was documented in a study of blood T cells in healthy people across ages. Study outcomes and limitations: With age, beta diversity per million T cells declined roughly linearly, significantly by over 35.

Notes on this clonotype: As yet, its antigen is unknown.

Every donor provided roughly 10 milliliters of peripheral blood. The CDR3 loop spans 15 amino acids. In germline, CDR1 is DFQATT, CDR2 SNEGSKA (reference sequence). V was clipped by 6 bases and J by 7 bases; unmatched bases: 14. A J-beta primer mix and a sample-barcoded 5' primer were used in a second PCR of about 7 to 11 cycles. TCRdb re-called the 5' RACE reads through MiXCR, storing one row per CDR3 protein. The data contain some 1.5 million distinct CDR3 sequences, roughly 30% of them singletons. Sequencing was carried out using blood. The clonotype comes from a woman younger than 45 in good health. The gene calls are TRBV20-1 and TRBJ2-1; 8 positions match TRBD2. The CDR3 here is CSAWKVVSGVNEQFF. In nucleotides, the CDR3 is TGCAGTGCCTGGAAAGTCGTTAGCGGGGTGAATGAGCAGTTCTTC.